The 28 T cell receptor beta chains listed next were all sequenced from one sample in a study of blood T cell repertoires in COVID-19. Profiled with immunoSEQ multiplex PCR; TCRdb holds only in-frame clones, not every one. This table holds roughly 110,000 clones, around 88% found once. The sequenced sample was peripheral blood. Every receptor here comes from a man in his forties or fifties with active or convalescent COVID-19.

The chain is built from TRBV9 and TRBJ2-1; 13 bases are a match to TRBD2. The CDR3 contains 15 residues. With V trimmed by 5 bases and J by 9 bases, 8 bases remained unmatched. Germline V gene data show CDR1 as SGDLS and CDR2 as YYNGEE. The chain's CDR3 is CASSAGTSGIGEQFF. In DNA form, the CDR3 reads TGTGCCAGCAGTGCCGGGACTAGCGGGATCGGTGAGCAGTTCTTC.

V and J are TRBV11-2 and TRBJ2-3; 13 bases map to TRBD2. The CDR3 spans 16 residues. Germline CDR1 SGHAT, CDR2 FQNNGV. The J segment lost 6 bases and the V segment lost 5 bases, leaving 8 bases of the junction unmatched. CDR3 bases: TGTGCCAGCAGCCAGCGGACTAGCGGGAGTTCGGATACGCAGTATTTT. Translated: CASSQRTSGSSDTQYF.

The chain has TRBV4-1 and TRBJ2-2; D ambiguous. The CDR3 is 15 residues long. The germline V and J ends were trimmed by 0 bases and 1 base, with 6 bases remaining between them. In germline, CDR1 is MGHRA, CDR2 YSYEKL. CDR3: CASSQDFKNTGELFF. The DNA for the CDR3 is TGCGCCAGCAGCCAAGATTTTAAGAACACCGGGGAGCTGTTTTTT.

CDR3 in amino acids: CASSLGQRITDTQYF. The CDR3 DNA follows: TGTGCCAGCAGCTTGGGACAGAGAATCACAGATACGCAGTATTTT. The V and J genes are TRBV5-6 and TRBJ2-3, with D perhaps matching TRBD1 (5 bases). Trimming removed 0 bases at V and 2 bases at J, with 10 bases between. Germline CDR1 and CDR2: SGHDT and YYEEEE. The length of the CDR3 is 15 residues.

The table lists this clone with a few counts. This chain uses TRBV6-5 with TRBJ1-2; 7 positions match TRBD1. Trimming took 8 bases from V and 7 from J; bases not matched to a gene: 7. The CDR3 is 12 residues long. Looked up from germline, CDR1 is MNHEY and CDR2 is SVGAGI. CDR3: CASQQGSFGYTF. The CDR3 coding sequence is TGTGCCAGCCAACAGGGGTCGTTTGGCTACACCTTC.

The chain is built from TRBV5-8 and TRBJ2-7; D is ambiguous. V was shortened by 4 bases and J by 3 bases, with 5 bases between the two germline ends. The CDR3 covers 11 residues. From germline, CDR1 is SGHTS and CDR2 YDEGEE. DNA of the CDR3: TGTGCCAGCAGCCACTACTACGAGCAGTACTTC. Translated: CASSHYYEQYF.

A single count supports this clone. The chain uses TRBV10-3 and TRBJ2-7; TRBD1 agrees at 9 bases. This CDR3 has 14 residues. Per germline, CDR1 ENHRY and CDR2 SYGVKD. Trimming cost V 2 bases and J 6 bases; bases outside gene matches: 5. For the CDR3, the DNA is TGTGCCATCAGTGAGCTACAGGGGGCAAGCGAGCAGTACTTC. It translates to CAISELQGASEQYF.

The chain recombines TRBV29-1 with TRBJ2-3; TRBD2 matches 7 bases. V dropped 6 bases and J dropped 6; count of bases not matched to a gene: 9. Germline V gene data show CDR1 as SQVTM and CDR2 as ANQGSEA. The CDR3 extends over 13 amino acids. The CDR3 DNA is TGCAGCGTCGCGGGAGAGGGAGGTGATACGCAGTATTTT. It encodes CSVAGEGGDTQYF.

V is TRBV14 and J is TRBJ1-3; maybe TRBD1 (5 bases). There are 13 residues in the CDR3. The germline CDR1 and CDR2 sequences are SGHDN and FVKESK. Trimming took 7 bases from V and 11 from J, leaving 18 bases between them. This CDR3 is CASNPGLGTAIYF. CDR3 nucleotide sequence: TGTGCCAGCAACCCGGGACTGGGGACTGCCATATATTTT.

The chain links TRBV21-1 to TRBJ2-5; the D call TRBD1 from the table was never checked on the DNA. TRBV21-1 is a pseudogene. The CDR3 has 13 residues. CDR3 coding DNA: TGTGCCAGCAGCAAAGAGGGGAAAGAGACCCAGTACTTC. Residues: CASSKEGKETQYF.

This clone was recorded a few times. The gene calls are TRBV6-2 or TRBV6-3 and TRBJ2-1, with 10 bases fitting TRBD1. Looked up from germline, CDR1 is MNHEY and CDR2 is SVGEGT. Trimming took 0 bases from V and 5 from J; bases not matched to a gene: 7. This CDR3 contains 17 residues. Here the CDR3 DNA reads TGTGCCAGCAGTTACTCGATGACAGGGGGCATAAACAATGAGCAGTTCTTC. Protein: CASSYSMTGGINNEQFF.

The chain employs TRBV3-1 (or the pseudogene TRBV3-2) and TRBJ1-2; D might be TRBD1 (6 bases). Germline values: CDR1 LGHDT, CDR2 YNNKEL (reference sequence). This CDR3 contains 14 residues. Trimming took off 3 bases at V and 6 bases at J, with 14 bases between the two ends. CDR3 in DNA: TGTGCCAGCAGCCAGGTGACAACAGGGAATGGCTACACCTTC. Amino acids: CASSQVTTGNGYTF.

The rearrangement joins TRBV18 to TRBJ2-2; 8 bases are a match to TRBD1. Germline-derived CDR1 and CDR2 are KGHSH and LQKENI. The CDR3 is made up of 14 amino acids. The J segment lost 7 bases and the V segment lost 3 bases, leaving 4 bases of the junction unmatched. CDR3 in amino acids: CASSPDRDGGELFF. The CDR3 DNA reads as TGTGCCAGCTCACCGGACAGGGATGGCGGGGAGCTGTTTTTT. Filled out from reference TRBV18 and TRBJ2-2, the complete variable domain reads NAGVMQNPRHLVRRRGQEARLRCSPMKGHSHVYWYRQLPEEGLKFMVYLQKENIIDESGMPKERFSAEFPKEGPSILRIQQVVRGDSAAYFCASSPDRDGGELFFGEGSRLTVL.

The rearrangement joins TRBV12-3 or TRBV12-4 to TRBJ1-1; D is undetermined. The CDR3 covers 12 residues. V was trimmed by 6 bases and J by 0 bases, leaving 5 bases between them. The CDR3 region is CASSPMNTEAFF. CDR3 in DNA: TGTGCCAGCAGCCCTATGAACACTGAAGCTTTCTTT.

V is TRBV19 and J is TRBJ2-2, with 7 bases lining up with TRBD1. J gave up 3 bases and V 6 bases, and 7 bases lay outside the gene matches. This CDR3 has 15 residues. Germline loops: CDR1 LNHDA, CDR2 SQIVND (reference sequence). CDR3 bases: TGTGCCAGTAGATCAGGACAGGTGCACACCGGGGAGCTGTTTTTT. It translates to CASRSGQVHTGELFF.

The chain links TRBV27 to TRBJ2-2; TRBD1 aligns across 9 bases. J was trimmed by 6 bases and V by 6 bases; bases with no gene match: 8. This CDR3 spans 15 amino acids. Germline V gene data show CDR1 as MNHEY and CDR2 as SMNVEV (reference sequence). CDR3 coding DNA: TGTGCCAGCAGGCCCGGGACAGGGAGGGCCGGGGAGCTGTTTTTT. Translation gives CASRPGTGRAGELFF.

V usage is TRBV5-6 and J usage is TRBJ1-1; D call uncertain. Per the germline V gene, CDR1 is SGHDT and CDR2 is YYEEEE. Trimming shortened V by 0 bases and J by 0 bases, and 15 bases separated the two germline ends. This CDR3 spans 17 amino acids. The CDR3 spells CASSLVLLEGMNTEAFF. Written as DNA, the CDR3 is TGTGCCAGCAGCTTGGTCCTGCTGGAGGGTATGAACACTGAAGCTTTCTTT.

The CDR3 DNA sequence: TGTGCCAGCAGTTTCTGGGAGAAAGAGACCCAGTACTTC. Its translation is CASSFWEKETQYF. The V and J genes are TRBV12-3 or TRBV12-4 and TRBJ2-5; tentative D call: TRBD2 (5 bases). This CDR3 has 13 residues. V was shortened by 3 bases and J by 3 bases, with 8 bases between the two germline ends.

This chain joins TRBV6-1 and TRBJ2-5, with a tentative D call TRBD1 (6 bases). CDR3 size: 14 residues. Germline V lookup: CDR1 MNHNS, CDR2 SASEGT. Between the trimmed V and J ends, which lost 2 bases and 5 bases, there was a span of 12 bases. In nucleotides, the CDR3 is TGTGCCAGCAGTGAAACAGGGCTAGGGGAGACCCAGTACTTC. Translation gives CASSETGLGETQYF.

About this clone itself: At one boundary the junction diverges from the germline segment, which might be a read error. This rearrangement joins TRBV11-2 to TRBJ1-2; 8 bases map to TRBD1. The CDR3 totals 16 residues. Per the germline V gene, CDR1 is SGHAT and CDR2 is FQNNGV. This chain's CDR3 is CASSIDRGRMDYGYTF. In nucleotides, the CDR3 is TGTGCCAGCAGCATAGACAGGGGAAGGATGGACTATGGCTACACCTTC.

This clone occurred a few times. The chain uses TRBV7-9 and TRBJ2-1; 7 bases are a match to TRBD2. CDR3 length: 15 amino acids. Per the germline V gene, CDR1 is SEHNR and CDR2 is FQNEAQ (reference sequence). The trim removed 4 bases at V and 8 bases at J, leaving 11 bases unmatched. The CDR3 DNA reads as TGTGCCAGCAGCTACGGGCTAGCGGTGGATCATGAGCAGTTCTTC. This codes for CASSYGLAVDHEQFF.

The chain carries TRBV18 and TRBJ1-6, with TRBD1 identical over 7 bases. Trimming took 3 bases from V and 7 from J; bases not matched to a gene: 6. Germline V gives CDR1 KGHSH, CDR2 LQKENI. This CDR3 contains 15 residues. CDR3: CASSPNQQGNSPLHF. In nucleotides, the CDR3 is TGTGCCAGCTCACCTAACCAACAGGGGAATTCACCCCTCCACTTT.

This CDR3 reads CASSPGLAGGEQYF. CDR3 DNA: TGTGCCAGCAGCCCAGGACTAGCGGGAGGCGAGCAGTACTTC. The genes are TRBV11-2 and TRBJ2-7; 14 positions match TRBD2. This CDR3 region has 14 residues. Looked up from germline, CDR1 is SGHAT and CDR2 is FQNNGV. Losses at the gene ends were 5 bases for V and 6 bases for J; bases not matched to a gene: 3.

The rearrangement uses TRBV27 and TRBJ2-2; 7 bases match TRBD1. J gave up 5 bases and V 5 bases, and 8 bases lay outside the gene matches. CDR1 is MNHEY and CDR2 is SMNVEV in the germline V gene (reference sequence). The CDR3 loop spans 15 amino acids. CDR3 sequence reads: CASSPAEGATGELFF. The CDR3 DNA follows: TGTGCCAGCAGTCCCGCTGAGGGGGCAACCGGGGAGCTGTTTTTT.

The rearrangement uses TRBV10-3 and TRBJ1-6, with no clear D. Trimming removed 0 bases from V and 7 bases from J, with 16 bases in between. The CDR3 totals 17 residues. Germline loops: CDR1 ENHRY, CDR2 SYGVKD. The chain's CDR3 is CAISESTASGMNSPLHF. The DNA for the CDR3 is TGTGCCATCAGTGAGTCGACGGCCTCGGGGATGAATTCACCCCTCCACTTT.

Only one count was recorded for this clone. This rearrangement joins TRBV6-2 or TRBV6-3 to TRBJ2-7; 7 bases agree with TRBD1. The CDR3 length is 14 residues. V dropped 0 bases and J dropped 7; count of bases not matched to a gene: 6. The germline V gene encodes CDR1 MNHEY and CDR2 SVGEGT. CDR3 amino acids: CASSYSHRDSEQYF. Written as DNA, the CDR3 is TGTGCCAGCAGTTACTCACACCGGGACAGTGAGCAGTACTTC.

The rearrangement links TRBV4-3 to TRBJ1-5; the D is unclear. Trimming removed 0 bases from V and 3 bases from J, with 9 bases in between. The CDR3 contains 15 residues. The germline gives CDR1 LGHNA, CDR2 YSLEER. The CDR3 loop is CASSQDPEINQPQHF. In nucleotides, the CDR3 is TGCGCCAGCAGCCAAGATCCGGAGATCAATCAGCCCCAGCATTTT.

This sequence joins TRBV28 and TRBJ1-3, with unresolved D. This CDR3 is built from 15 residues. Per the germline V gene, CDR1 is MDHEN and CDR2 is SYDVKM. V lost 6 bases, J lost 4 bases, and 16 bases lay in between. The CDR3 is CASSRPEGSGNTIYF. CDR3 nucleotide sequence: TGTGCCAGCAGCCGACCCGAGGGTAGCGGAAACACCATATATTTT.